These T cell receptor beta chains were read from a single sample in a study of blood T cell repertoires in COVID-19. Data came from immunoSEQ multiplex PCR; TCRdb stores just in-frame clones and leaves some out. The sample contains roughly 68,000 clones, nearly 90% of which appear only once. Sequenced sample: peripheral blood. These receptor sequences come from a woman aged 45-59 years with COVID-19, enrolled during active disease. CDR3s include the opening cysteine and the closing phenylalanine or tryptophan. The D gene is left open where the match is weak. Only part of the rows carry a size: once, few, many, or a class if the clone is expanded.

>TRBV15|NA|13|TRBJ2-2|NA
CATSKRGTGELFF
>TRBV18|NA|15|TRBJ1-3|NA
CASTQRGSSGNTIYF
>TRBV18|TRBD1|14|TRBJ2-7|few
CASSSTGTPYEQYF
>TRBV6-5|TRBD2|15|TRBJ2-7|NA
CASRPMIAGGYEQYF
>TRBV2|NA|14|TRBJ2-2|NA
CASRDRTYTGELFF
>TRBV5-1|NA|17|TRBJ2-3|once
CASNRKGLSGYTDTQYF
>TRBV2|NA|15|TRBJ2-3|NA
CASKTGSMVPDTQYF
>TRBV19|TRBD1|12|TRBJ2-2|NA
CASSLGQGELFF
>TRBV25-1|NA|16|TRBJ2-1|NA
CASSTLAVLANNEQFF
>TRBV10-3|TRBD1|18|TRBJ2-6|NA
CAISGSGTGISGANVLTF
>TRBV11-2|NA|15|TRBJ1-3|few
CASSVDRLGGLTIYF
>TRBV5-8|NA|12|TRBJ2-5|NA
CASSLVRETQYF
>TRBV5-1|NA|16|TRBJ1-1|NA
CASSLRPQGGRTEAFF
>TRBV3-1/TRBV3-2|NA|14|TRBJ2-2|NA
CASSLNPGSGELFF
>TRBV6-5|TRBD1|15|TRBJ1-2|NA
CASSLYGTGNYGYTF
>TRBV28|NA|16|TRBJ2-3|NA
CASSLLRAGITDTQYF
>TRBV13|TRBD1|13|TRBJ2-7|NA
CASSSRQGQEQYF
>TRBV2|NA|15|TRBJ1-5|few
CASSSGLESNQPQHF
>TRBV11-2|TRBD2|14|TRBJ2-7|NA
CASSYGGYPYEQYF
>TRBV5-1|NA|15|TRBJ2-7|NA
CASSLESSPASEQYF
>TRBV25-1|NA|13|TRBJ2-7|NA
CASSGGGSYEQYF
>TRBV19|TRBD1|18|TRBJ1-1|NA
CASTYRSLYRGRLTEAFF
>TRBV2|NA|13|TRBJ2-3|NA
CASRGGGTDTQYF
>TRBV30|TRBD2|14|TRBJ2-1|NA
CAWSGLAVYNEQFF
>TRBV3-1/TRBV3-2|NA|16|TRBJ2-1|NA
CASSQVGLAPYNEQFF
>TRBV28|NA|15|TRBJ2-3|NA
CASSTRVGQADTQYF
>TRBV11-2|NA|17|TRBJ2-7|NA
CASSSIGPGRKGGEQYF